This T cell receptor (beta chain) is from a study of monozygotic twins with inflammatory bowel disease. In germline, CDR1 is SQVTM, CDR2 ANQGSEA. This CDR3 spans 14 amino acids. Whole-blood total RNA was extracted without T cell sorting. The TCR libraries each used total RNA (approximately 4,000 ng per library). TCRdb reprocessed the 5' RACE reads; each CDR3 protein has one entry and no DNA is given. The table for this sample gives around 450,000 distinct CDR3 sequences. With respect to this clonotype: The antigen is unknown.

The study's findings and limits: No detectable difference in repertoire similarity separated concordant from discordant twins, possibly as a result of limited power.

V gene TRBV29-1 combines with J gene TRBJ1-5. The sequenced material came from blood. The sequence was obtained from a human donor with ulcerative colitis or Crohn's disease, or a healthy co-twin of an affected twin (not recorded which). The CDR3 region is CSVERQADNQPQHF.